This T cell receptor (beta chain) derives from a study of shared clonotypes between healthy human individuals. Sequencing was performed with immunoSEQ multiplex PCR; in TCRdb, only in-frame clones are kept and a portion is missing. Of some 1 million clones listed, 70% to 80% were seen once; the top ten hold 1.5%. Trimming took 3 bases from V and 0 from J, leaving 14 bases between them. CDR1 is SGHDT and CDR2 is YYEEEE in the germline V gene. The CDR3 has 16 amino acids. Participating donors were healthy, HIV-negative adults free of recent acute infections or vaccinations. The chain carries TRBV5-6 and TRBJ2-3; no clear D. This receptor was obtained from a man younger than 35 in good health. The sample taken for sequencing was memory CD4+ T cells sorted from blood. As for subset: CD45RA-negative fraction. CDR3 bases: TGTGCCAGCAGCTCGCCTCGAGGTCACAGCACAGATACGCAGTATTTT. Translating it yields CASSSPRGHSTDTQYF.